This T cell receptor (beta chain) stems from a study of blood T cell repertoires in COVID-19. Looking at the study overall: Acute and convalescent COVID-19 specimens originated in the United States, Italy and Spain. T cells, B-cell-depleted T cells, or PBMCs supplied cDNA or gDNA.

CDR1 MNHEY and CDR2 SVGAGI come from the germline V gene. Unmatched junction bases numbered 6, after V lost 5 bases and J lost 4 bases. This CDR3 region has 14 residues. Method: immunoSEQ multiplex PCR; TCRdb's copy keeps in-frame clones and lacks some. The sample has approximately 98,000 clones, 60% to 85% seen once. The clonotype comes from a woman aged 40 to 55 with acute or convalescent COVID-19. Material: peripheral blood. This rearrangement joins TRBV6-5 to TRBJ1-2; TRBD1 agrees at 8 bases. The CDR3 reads CASSPGGLSYGYTF. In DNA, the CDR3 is TGTGCCAGCAGTCCAGGGGGCCTAAGCTATGGCTACACCTTC.